The rows below give T cell receptor beta chains drawn from one sample of a study of response to subunit inactivated influenza vaccine. TCRdb itself ran the RT-PCR reads through MiXCR, one entry per CDR3 protein. The sample contains approximately 500,000 distinct CDR3 sequences, 13% of which appear only once. The sequenced sample was PBMCs from blood, obtained more than 35 days after vaccination. The source of these receptors is a man aged 45 to 65 who received an inactivated influenza vaccine. The CDR3 runs from the conserved cysteine through the conserved F or W. The D gene is left open where the match is weak. Clone sizes are given selectively: once, few, many, or a class where the clone is expanded.

J gene,D gene,V gene,clone size,CDR3 DNA,CDR3 protein
TRBJ2-7,.,TRBV6-1,.,TGTGCCAGCAGTGGAATAGTTTCGTCCTACGAGCAGTACTTC,CASSGIVSSYEQYF
TRBJ1-2,.,TRBV2,few,TGTGCCACCGGACCAGCTAACTATGGCTACACCTTC,CATGPANYGYTF
TRBJ2-1,.,TRBV5-1,few,TGCGCCAGCAGCTTGGACGGGGGGCGGTATGAGCAGTTCTTC,CASSLDGGRYEQFF
TRBJ1-2,.,TRBV6-6,many,TGTGCCAGCACGGCGGCAGGGGATGGCTACACCTTC,CASTAAGDGYTF
TRBJ1-2,.,TRBV12-3/TRBV12-4,few,TGTGCCAGCCTAACGGGAGTTGGTGGCTACACCTTC,CASLTGVGGYTF
TRBJ1-5,.,TRBV20-1,many,TGCAGTGCTAGAAGGGGGGCGTTGGATCAGCCCCAGCATTTT,CSARRGALDQPQHF
TRBJ2-1,.,TRBV24-1,few,TGTGCCACCAGTGATCCCGGGAGAAAGGGGATCGGTAATGAGCAGTTCTTC,CATSDPGRKGIGNEQFF
TRBJ1-6,.,TRBV12-3/TRBV12-4,many,TGTGCCAGCAGTTTCTCGACGGGGAAAGATTCACCCCTCCACTTT,CASSFSTGKDSPLHF
TRBJ2-1,TRBD2,TRBV10-3,few,TGTGCCATCAGCCCGGCAGGGACTAGCGGAAACAATGAGCAGTTCTTC,CAISPAGTSGNNEQFF
TRBJ2-7,.,TRBV11-2,few,TGTGCCAGCAGCTTAGGGACGGGAACGACCTACGAGCAGTACTTC,CASSLGTGTTYEQYF
TRBJ2-7,.,TRBV7-2,few,TGTGCCAGCAGCTCCGCTTATGGCTACGAGCAGTACTTC,CASSSAYGYEQYF
TRBJ1-2,.,TRBV12-3/TRBV12-4,.,TGTGCCAGCAGTTTGCAGGGGATAATTGGCTATGGCTACACCTTC,CASSLQGIIGYGYTF
TRBJ1-2,.,TRBV6-5,few,TGTGCCAGCAGTTCCTGGGGAGAAGAGGGCTACACCTTC,CASSSWGEEGYTF
TRBJ1-2,.,TRBV5-1,.,TGCGCCAGCAGCTTGGCCGGGGGGCAGTACGGCTACACCTTC,CASSLAGGQYGYTF
TRBJ2-4,.,TRBV4-3,.,TGCGCCAGCAGCCAAGAAGGGGGGTTGGCCAAAAACATTCAGTACTTC,CASSQEGGLAKNIQYF
TRBJ1-3,.,TRBV5-1,few,TGCGCCAGCAGCTTCGGAGTCGGCGGAAACACCATATATTTT,CASSFGVGGNTIYF
TRBJ2-7,.,TRBV9,.,TGTGCCAGCAGCCCCCGAGTGGAGGGGGGATACGAGCAGTACTTC,CASSPRVEGGYEQYF
TRBJ2-3,.,TRBV5-5,few,TGTGCCAGCAGCTTGTGGTACAGTGACACAGATACGCAGTATTTT,CASSLWYSDTDTQYF
TRBJ1-1,.,TRBV12-3/TRBV12-4,many,TGTGCCAGCAGTTTAGCCGGTGAAGCTTTCTTT,CASSLAGEAFF
TRBJ2-7,.,TRBV10-2,.,TGCGCCAGCGGTAAGGGGGAGACCCCCCACGAGCAGTACTTC,CASGKGETPHEQYF
TRBJ2-5,TRBD1,TRBV7-2,.,TGTGCCAGCAGCGCTCAGACAGGGGTCCAAGAGACCCAGTACTTC,CASSAQTGVQETQYF
TRBJ1-3,.,TRBV12-3/TRBV12-4,few,TGTGCCTCAACGGGGGGGTCCTCCTCTGGAAACACCATATATTTT,CASTGGSSSGNTIYF
TRBJ2-1,TRBD2,TRBV6-2/TRBV6-3,few,TGTGCCAGCAGTTACTCGAGGGGACTAGCGAGAAATGAGCAGTTCTTC,CASSYSRGLARNEQFF
TRBJ2-1,TRBD2,TRBV29-1,.,TGCAGCGTTGTAGGGCGAAGGCTAGCGGGGGTTAGGCATGAGCAGTTCTTC,CSVVGRRLAGVRHEQFF
TRBJ1-2,.,TRBV12-3/TRBV12-4,few,TGTGCCAGCACCTATGGGGGGGGTGGCTACACCTTC,CASTYGGGGYTF
TRBJ2-1,.,TRBV12-3/TRBV12-4,few,TGTGCCAGCAGCAAAACCCGACTAATCAATGAGCAGTTCTTC,CASSKTRLINEQFF
TRBJ2-1,.,TRBV7-2,few,TGTGCCAGCAGCTTAGATCGGCAGCTTACTGAGCAGTTCTTC,CASSLDRQLTEQFF
TRBJ2-2,TRBD2,TRBV4-2,many,TGTGCCAGCAGCCAGGCTAGCGGGTCGAACACCGGGGAGCTGTTTTTT,CASSQASGSNTGELFF
TRBJ1-6,.,TRBV9,few,TGTGCCAGCAGCGTAGAAGACAGGAGCTCCTATAATTCACCCCTCCACTTT,CASSVEDRSSYNSPLHF
TRBJ2-7,.,TRBV12-3/TRBV12-4,.,TGTGCCAGCAGTTTGGACCCACAGGGTGAGCAGTACTTC,CASSLDPQGEQYF
TRBJ2-3,.,TRBV6-2/TRBV6-3,.,TGTGCCAGCAGGACACAGGGAATTTCTAGCACAGATACGCAGTATTTT,CASRTQGISSTDTQYF
TRBJ2-5,.,TRBV6-2/TRBV6-3,.,TGTGCCGGCCTCGGTCAAGAGACCCAGTACTTC,CAGLGQETQYF
TRBJ1-1,.,TRBV27,.,TGTGCCAGCAGTTTCTGGGTGGGGAGGGGGAACACTGAAGCTTTCTTT,CASSFWVGRGNTEAFF
TRBJ2-1,TRBD2,TRBV20-1,few,TGCAGTGCTAGTCCGACTAGCGGGGGTTACAATGAGCAGTTCTTC,CSASPTSGGYNEQFF
TRBJ1-2,.,TRBV7-9,few,TGTGCCAGCAGCTTCGAACAGGTGGCGTATGCAGGCTACACCTTC,CASSFEQVAYAGYTF
TRBJ1-6,.,TRBV4-2,.,TGTGCCAGCAGCCAAGAAGGGGCGGACAGCCTTTATAATTCACCCCTCCACTTT,CASSQEGADSLYNSPLHF
TRBJ2-7,TRBD1,TRBV10-3,few,TGTGCCATCAGCGCCTCCGGGACAGGGGATCCCTACGAGCAGTACTTC,CAISASGTGDPYEQYF
TRBJ1-2,TRBD1,TRBV6-5,.,TGTGCCAGCAGTCTACAGGGGGCGAGTTATGGCTACACCTTC,CASSLQGASYGYTF
TRBJ2-3,TRBD1,TRBV6-5,few,TGTGCCAGCAGTTACGTAACGGGACAGGGGAAGCAGTATTTT,CASSYVTGQGKQYF
TRBJ1-6,.,TRBV5-5,few,TGTGCCAGCAGTCGGACCGAGCGACCCCTCCACTTT,CASSRTERPLHF
TRBJ2-3,.,TRBV28,many,TGTGCCAGCAGCGACAGCAACACAGATACGCAGTATTTT,CASSDSNTDTQYF
TRBJ1-2,.,TRBV2,.,TGTGCCAGCAGTGGGGACGGCTATGGCTACACCTTC,CASSGDGYGYTF
TRBJ2-3,TRBD2,TRBV7-2,few,TGTGCCAGCAGGGTCGGGACTAGCGGGACAAATAAAGGGCAGTATTTT,CASRVGTSGTNKGQYF
TRBJ1-3,TRBD1,TRBV7-3,few,TGTGCCAGCAGCTTCAACAGGGGGCCTGGAAACACCATATATTTT,CASSFNRGPGNTIYF
TRBJ2-5,.,TRBV18,few,TGTGCCAGCTCACCGCCAGGAACGCAAGAGACCCAGTACTTC,CASSPPGTQETQYF
TRBJ2-5,TRBD1,TRBV5-1,.,TGCGCCAGCAGCAAAACAGGGGGGATAGTGGAGACCCAGTACTTC,CASSKTGGIVETQYF
TRBJ2-7,.,TRBV7-2,.,TGTGCCAGCAGCGGGATGACAGGCCCCTACGAGCAGTACTTC,CASSGMTGPYEQYF
TRBJ1-6,.,TRBV7-2,.,TGTGCCAGCAGCCCGTTCCAGGGTGGGAATTCACCCCTCCACTTT,CASSPFQGGNSPLHF
TRBJ1-1,.,TRBV5-1,.,TGCGCCAGCAGCCTACAACCAGGGGAGGTGACTGAAGCTTTCTTT,CASSLQPGEVTEAFF
TRBJ1-3,TRBD1,TRBV4-2,.,TGTGCCAGCAGCGACAGGGGAACTGAGAACACCATATATTTT,CASSDRGTENTIYF
TRBJ1-3,.,TRBV4-1,few,TGCGCCAGCAGCCAAGAGCGTAAACTAGACACCATATATTTT,CASSQERKLDTIYF
TRBJ1-1,.,TRBV20-1,few,TGCAGTGCTAGAGGCCGGGACAAAGCTTTCTTT,CSARGRDKAFF
TRBJ2-3,.,TRBV4-3,few,TGCGCCAGCAGCGACCTGGGGGCGGGGGTGTCAGATACGCAGTATTTT,CASSDLGAGVSDTQYF
TRBJ1-3,.,TRBV20-1,.,TGCAGTGCCGGGGTCTCTGGAAACACCATATATTTT,CSAGVSGNTIYF
TRBJ2-7,.,TRBV5-6,.,TGTGCCAGCAGCCAAGGACAGGGAGGGGTCTACGAGCAGTACTTC,CASSQGQGGVYEQYF